The rows below give T cell receptor beta chains drawn from one sample of a study of blood T cell repertoires in COVID-19. Some clones are missing from TCRdb's copy, which holds only in-frame ones; the method was immunoSEQ multiplex PCR. The sample comprises 78,000 or so clones, about nine tenths of which are singletons, and 4.5% to 5.5% rests with the top ten. The source material was peripheral blood. These receptors all stem from a man between 50 and 59 years old with active or convalescent COVID-19. Both conserved end residues are part of each CDR3. A D gene is named only where the DNA matches it firmly. A clone size is listed for some rows: how often the clone was seen (once, few, many), or a class if it is expanded.

clone_size,j_call,d_call,cdr3_length,v_call,cdr3_nt,cdr3_aa
-,TRBJ2-7,-,13,TRBV28,TGTGCCAGCAGTTCAGGGGACCTCTACGAGCAGTACTTC,CASSSGDLYEQYF
-,TRBJ2-2,TRBD1,14,TRBV19,TGTGCCAGTAGTAGGACAGGGGACACCGGGGAGCTGTTTTTT,CASSRTGDTGELFF
-,TRBJ1-1,-,14,TRBV27,TGTGCCAGTCAACGCGCGGGAATTTTAACTGAAGCTTTCTTT,CASQRAGILTEAFF
-,TRBJ2-2,-,15,TRBV27,TGTGCCAGCAGCCGACTTATCTCGGAGGGGGGGGAGCTGTTTTTT,CASSRLISEGGELFF
-,TRBJ1-2,TRBD1,14,TRBV4-2,TGTGCCAGCAGCCTGGGACAGTCTAACTATGGCTACACCTTC,CASSLGQSNYGYTF
-,TRBJ2-1,TRBD2,16,TRBV10-3,TGTGCCATCACCCGGACTAGCGGGGGGGCCGTGGATGAGCAGTTCTTC,CAITRTSGGAVDEQFF
-,TRBJ2-1,-,12,TRBV5-3,TGTGCCAGAAGAAATTACAGGGAGGAGCAGTTCTTC,CARRNYREEQFF
-,TRBJ2-3,TRBD2,17,TRBV6-1,TGTGCCAGCAGTGAAGAGGGGCTAGCGGGGGGCACAGATACGCAGTATTTT,CASSEEGLAGGTDTQYF
-,TRBJ2-3,TRBD2,15,TRBV6-4,TGTGCCAGCAGTGCGGGCGGGGGGGCGACAGATACGCAGTATTTT,CASSAGGGATDTQYF
-,TRBJ1-2,-,12,TRBV28,TGTGCCAGCAGTGGAGGGGCGCTTGGCTACACCTTC,CASSGGALGYTF
-,TRBJ1-6,TRBD1,15,TRBV19,TGTGCCAGTATGCTAGGGACAGGGGGTACTTCACCCCTCCACTTT,CASMLGTGGTSPLHF
-,TRBJ2-2,-,15,TRBV9,TGTGCCAGCAGCGTACACGGGGGAGGCACCGGGGAGCTGTTTTTT,CASSVHGGGTGELFF
-,TRBJ1-2,-,14,TRBV6-6,TGTGCCAGCAGTTACTCTGCGGGCTGGTATGGCTACACCTTC,CASSYSAGWYGYTF
-,TRBJ1-4,-,13,TRBV10-3,TGTGCCACCCAGCAGGCAGAAAATGAAAAACTGTTTTTT,CATQQAENEKLFF
-,TRBJ2-5,TRBD1,16,TRBV27,TGTGCCAGCAGTTTGCAATTGACAGGGGGCTGGGAGACCCAGTACTTC,CASSLQLTGGWETQYF
-,TRBJ2-7,TRBD1,15,TRBV6-1,TGTGCCAGCAGTGAACACCCTCCCAGGGGGTACGAGCAGTACTTC,CASSEHPPRGYEQYF
few,TRBJ2-1,TRBD1,15,TRBV18,TGTGCCAGCTCACCACAAACAGGGGGACACAATGAGCAGTTCTTC,CASSPQTGGHNEQFF
-,TRBJ2-5,TRBD2,14,TRBV5-1,TGCGCCAGCAGCGGGGGACTAGCGGCAGAGACCCAGTACTTC,CASSGGLAAETQYF
-,TRBJ1-2,-,14,TRBV28,TGTGCCAGCAGCCGGGGCGGAGGGTCGAGGGGCTACACCTTC,CASSRGGGSRGYTF
-,TRBJ1-6,-,15,TRBV4-1,TGCGCCAGCAGCCAATTACCGGGCTATAATTCACCCCTCCACTTT,CASSQLPGYNSPLHF
-,TRBJ2-1,-,11,TRBV11-2,TGTGCCAGCAGCTTCTTGAATGAGCAGTTCTTC,CASSFLNEQFF
-,TRBJ1-1,-,13,TRBV5-1,TGCGCCAGCAGCCCCGGGGGAGGGAGGGAAGCTTTCTTT,CASSPGGGREAFF
-,TRBJ1-6,-,15,TRBV6-1,TGTGCCAGCAGTGATGGGGGCACCTATAATTCACCCCTCCACTTT,CASSDGGTYNSPLHF
few,TRBJ2-1,TRBD1,13,TRBV10-1,TGCGCCACCACTGGACAGGCCTACAATGAGCAGTTCTTC,CATTGQAYNEQFF
-,TRBJ2-5,TRBD1,17,TRBV11-2,TGTGCCAGCAGCCCGGCAGGGGGCAGGGGGCTGAGGGAGACCCAGTACTTC,CASSPAGGRGLRETQYF
many,TRBJ1-1,-,15,TRBV4-1,TGCGCCAGCAGCCAAGATAAGGCAGGGAAGACTGAAGCTTTCTTT,CASSQDKAGKTEAFF
-,TRBJ2-5,-,12,TRBV15,TGTGCCACCAGCAGAGCAGGGACTACCCAGTACTTC,CATSRAGTTQYF
-,TRBJ1-5,-,14,TRBV15,TGTGCCACCAGCAGAGGGAGGAGTAATCAGCCCCAGCATTTT,CATSRGRSNQPQHF
-,TRBJ1-2,-,11,TRBV24-1,TGTGCCACCAGTGATTCACGGACATCCACCTTC,CATSDSRTSTF
few,TRBJ2-3,TRBD2,15,TRBV2,TGTGCCAGCAGTGAGGCGGGACTAGGGGCAGATACGCAGTATTTT,CASSEAGLGADTQYF
-,TRBJ2-5,TRBD1,14,TRBV24-1,TGTGCCACCAGCAACAGGGGGCTTGGGGAGACCCAGTACTTC,CATSNRGLGETQYF
-,TRBJ1-4,TRBD1,16,TRBV7-9,TGTGCCAGCAGCTTAGAAGGGGGCGGAACTAATGAAAAACTGTTTTTT,CASSLEGGGTNEKLFF
-,TRBJ1-4,-,13,TRBV24-1,TGTGCCACCAGTGACTCGGAGGGGGAAAAACTGTTTTTT,CATSDSEGEKLFF
-,TRBJ1-2,TRBD1,13,TRBV30,TGTGCCTGGAGTCGTCAGGGGGGACCCGGCTACACCTTC,CAWSRQGGPGYTF
-,TRBJ1-3,-,16,TRBV28,TGTGCCAGCAGTAAGGGATCCAGGGCGGCAGGAAACACCATATATTTT,CASSKGSRAAGNTIYF
-,TRBJ2-7,-,13,TRBV28,TGTGCCAGCAGTTTAAGACACCCCCTACAGCAGTACTTC,CASSLRHPLQQYF
-,TRBJ1-2,-,14,TRBV13,TGTGCCAGCAGCTTAGACAGTGTAGGTTATGGCTACACCTTC,CASSLDSVGYGYTF
-,TRBJ2-3,TRBD2,18,TRBV3-1/TRBV3-2,TGTGCCAGCAGCCAAGCTAGCGGGGGAACCTTTTTCACAGATACGCAGTATTTT,CASSQASGGTFFTDTQYF
-,TRBJ1-6,-,15,TRBV4-1,TGCGCCAGCAGCCAAGAGGGCAGTAGTATTTCACCCCTCCACTTT,CASSQEGSSISPLHF
-,TRBJ2-5,TRBD1,16,TRBV5-6,TGTGCCAGCAGCTATATGGACAGGGAGGAACAGGAGACCCAGTACTTC,CASSYMDREEQETQYF
-,TRBJ1-2,-,14,TRBV10-3,TGTGCCATCAGTTCAGGGGACGTAAACTATGGCTACACCTTC,CAISSGDVNYGYTF
few,TRBJ1-1,TRBD1,14,TRBV11-1,TGTGCCAGCAGCTCACAGGGGAGCGTGAGTGAAGCTTTCTTT,CASSSQGSVSEAFF
-,TRBJ1-4,TRBD1,14,TRBV25-1,TGTGCCAGCCGCCTCGGACAGGGGCGCGAAAAACTGTTTTTT,CASRLGQGREKLFF
-,TRBJ2-3,-,12,TRBV12-3/TRBV12-4,TGTGCCAGCAGCCTTGGCACAGATACGCAGTATTTT,CASSLGTDTQYF
-,TRBJ2-1,-,13,TRBV10-3,TGTGCCATCACGGCAGGGCGCTACAATGAGCAGTTCTTC,CAITAGRYNEQFF
-,TRBJ1-1,-,16,TRBV5-1,TGCGCCAGCAGCTTGGCCCTCGGACAGTATAACACTGAAGCTTTCTTT,CASSLALGQYNTEAFF
-,TRBJ2-3,-,13,TRBV10-3,TGTGCCATCAGTGAGGCCACAGCAGATACGCAGTATTTT,CAISEATADTQYF
-,TRBJ2-5,TRBD1,15,TRBV5-8,TGTGCCAGCAGTTCTTTGACAGGGTCAGGGGTGACCCAGTACTTC,CASSSLTGSGVTQYF
-,TRBJ2-2,TRBD1,17,TRBV18,TGTGCCAGCTCACTACTCTCGGGACAGCCGAACACCGGGGAGCTGTTTTTT,CASSLLSGQPNTGELFF
-,TRBJ2-6,TRBD2,16,TRBV19,TGTGCCAGTAGTATGAGTGGGGGGGCTGGGGCCAACGTCCTGACTTTC,CASSMSGGAGANVLTF
-,TRBJ2-2,-,14,TRBV19,TGTGCCAGTAGTATAAGCGGAAACACCGGGGAGCTGTTTTTT,CASSISGNTGELFF
-,TRBJ2-3,TRBD1,15,TRBV5-4,TGTGCCAGCAGCTTCGGACAGGGTGGCACAGATACGCAGTATTTT,CASSFGQGGTDTQYF
once,TRBJ1-6,TRBD1,15,TRBV5-1,TGCGCCAGCAGCTCTGAGGGGGCCTGGAATTCACCCCTCCACTTT,CASSSEGAWNSPLHF